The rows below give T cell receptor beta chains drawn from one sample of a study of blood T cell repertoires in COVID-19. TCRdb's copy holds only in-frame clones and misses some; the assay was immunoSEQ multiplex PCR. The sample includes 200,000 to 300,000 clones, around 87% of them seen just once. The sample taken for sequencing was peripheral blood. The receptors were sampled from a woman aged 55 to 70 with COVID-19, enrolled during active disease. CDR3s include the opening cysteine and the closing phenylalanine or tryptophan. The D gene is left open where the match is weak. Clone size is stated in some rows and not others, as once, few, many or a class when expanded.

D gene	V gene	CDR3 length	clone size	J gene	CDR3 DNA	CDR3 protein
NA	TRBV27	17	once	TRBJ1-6	TGTGCCAGCAGTTTTCAGGGCAGGAGAAGGACGAATTCACCCCTCCACTTT	CASSFQGRRRTNSPLHF
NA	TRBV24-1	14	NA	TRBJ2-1	TGTGCCACCAGTGATTCGGGAGTTAAGAATGAGCAGTTCTTC	CATSDSGVKNEQFF
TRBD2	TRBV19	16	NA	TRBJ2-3	TGTGCCAGTAGTAGCCCGTGGAGCGGGAGTGCGGATACGCAGTATTTT	CASSSPWSGSADTQYF
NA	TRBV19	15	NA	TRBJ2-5	TGTGCCAGTGGAAGCGCCTCGACTCAACAAGAGACCCAGTACTTC	CASGSASTQQETQYF
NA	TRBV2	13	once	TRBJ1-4	TGTGCCAGCCAAGGAGGGCCGAATGAAAAACTGTTTTTT	CASQGGPNEKLFF
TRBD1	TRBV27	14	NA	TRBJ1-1	TGTGCCAGCAGTAGAGGACAGGCGAACACTGAAGCTTTCTTT	CASSRGQANTEAFF
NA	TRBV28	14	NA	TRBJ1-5	TGTGCCAGCAGTTCTGCGGGAACCAATCAGCCCCAGCATTTT	CASSSAGTNQPQHF
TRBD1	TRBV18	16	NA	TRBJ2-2	TGTGCCAGCTCACCGGCGACAGGGGGCGTCACCGGGGAGCTGTTTTTT	CASSPATGGVTGELFF
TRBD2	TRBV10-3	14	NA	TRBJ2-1	TGTGCCATCAGTGACCAGCGGGGATACAATGAGCAGTTCTTC	CAISDQRGYNEQFF
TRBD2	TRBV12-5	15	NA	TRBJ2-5	TGTGCTAGTGCCCTGGGGACTATCATAGGGGAGACCCAGTACTTC	CASALGTIIGETQYF
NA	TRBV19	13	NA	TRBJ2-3	TGTGCCAGTTCAGAGAGCGGGACAGATACGCAGTATTTT	CASSESGTDTQYF
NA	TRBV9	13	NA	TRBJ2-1	TGTGCCAGCAGCCCTTCGACTCACAATGAGCAGTTCTTC	CASSPSTHNEQFF
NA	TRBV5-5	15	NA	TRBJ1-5	TGTGCCAGCAGCTTGTCGGCGACAGCCTTTGGGCCCCAGCATTTT	CASSLSATAFGPQHF
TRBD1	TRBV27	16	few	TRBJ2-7	TGTGCCAGCAGATCATACGGACAGGGAAGTGCCTACGAGCAGTACTTC	CASRSYGQGSAYEQYF
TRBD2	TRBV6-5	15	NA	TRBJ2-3	TGTGCCAGCAGCAGTCTAGCGGTTAGCACAGATACGCAGTATTTT	CASSSLAVSTDTQYF
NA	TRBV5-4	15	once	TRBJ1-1	TGTGCCAGCAGCTTAGGGGGGGAAATGAACACTGAAGCTTTCTTT	CASSLGGEMNTEAFF
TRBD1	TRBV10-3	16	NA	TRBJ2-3	TGTGCCATCAGTGGCGGACAGGGACGATACACAGATACGCAGTATTTT	CAISGGQGRYTDTQYF
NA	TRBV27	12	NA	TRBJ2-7	TGTGCCAGCAGTTTCCGGGGAGACGAGCAGTACTTC	CASSFRGDEQYF
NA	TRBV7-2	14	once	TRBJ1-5	TGTGCCAGCAGCTTAGAGGCGGGCTTGGGGCCCCAGCATTTT	CASSLEAGLGPQHF
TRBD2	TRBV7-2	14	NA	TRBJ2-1	TGTGCCAGCAGCTTAGGGACTAGCGTAGATGAGCAGTTCTTC	CASSLGTSVDEQFF
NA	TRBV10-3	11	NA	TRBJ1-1	TGTGCCATTGGGGCCGGACAGCAAGCTTTCTTT	CAIGAGQQAFF
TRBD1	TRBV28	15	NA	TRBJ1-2	TGTGCCAGCAGTCCCCAGGGGGCGATCTCCTATGGCTACACCTTC	CASSPQGAISYGYTF
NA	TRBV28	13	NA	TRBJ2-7	TGTGCCAGCAGACTTGACTGGGCCTACGAGCAGTACTTC	CASRLDWAYEQYF
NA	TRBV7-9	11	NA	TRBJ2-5	TGTGCCAGCTCGTCGGGGGAGACCCAGTACTTC	CASSSGETQYF
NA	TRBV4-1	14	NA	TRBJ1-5	TGCGCCAGCAGCCAAGATAAGAGGGATCAGCCCCAGCATTTT	CASSQDKRDQPQHF
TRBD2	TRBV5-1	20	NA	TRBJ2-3	TGCGCCAGCAGCTACTCGACTAGCGGGTTTGCCCGAGCCCCCACAGATACGCAGTATTTT	CASSYSTSGFARAPTDTQYF
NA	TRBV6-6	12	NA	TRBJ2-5	TGTGCCAGCAGTCCAGGGCGGGAGACCCAGTACTTC	CASSPGRETQYF
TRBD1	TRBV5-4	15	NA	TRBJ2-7	TGTGCCAGCAGCTTGCACACAGGGGCCTCCTACGAGCAGTACTTC	CASSLHTGASYEQYF
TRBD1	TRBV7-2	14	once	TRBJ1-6	TGTGCCAGCAGCCGGGACAGTTTTAGTTCACCCCTCCACTTT	CASSRDSFSSPLHF
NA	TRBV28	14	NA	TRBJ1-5	TGTGCCAGCAGGCGTGGGCAGGCTGGACAGCCCCAGCATTTT	CASRRGQAGQPQHF
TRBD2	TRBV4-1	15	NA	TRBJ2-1	TGCGCCAGCAGCCAAGTTGGGACTAGCTGGGATGAGCAGTTCTTC	CASSQVGTSWDEQFF
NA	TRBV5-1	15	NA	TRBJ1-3	TGCGCCAGCAGCCCCCGGCCCGGGGCTGGAAACACCATATATTTT	CASSPRPGAGNTIYF
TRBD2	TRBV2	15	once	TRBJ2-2	TGTGCCAGCCTTACCGGGACTAGAGACACCGGGGAGCTGTTTTTT	CASLTGTRDTGELFF
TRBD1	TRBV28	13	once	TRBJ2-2	TGTGCCAGCACCCCACAGGGGGGCGGGGAGCTGTTTTTT	CASTPQGGGELFF
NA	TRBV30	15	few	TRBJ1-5	TGTGCCTGGAGCCCCCGGGGGGTTCTTCTGGGGCCCCAGCATTTT	CAWSPRGVLLGPQHF
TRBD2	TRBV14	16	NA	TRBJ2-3	TGTGCCAGCAGCAAAGGGGACTATCCCCGAGCAGATACGCAGTATTTT	CASSKGDYPRADTQYF
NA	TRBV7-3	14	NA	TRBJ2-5	TGTGCCAGCAGCCCCGACAGGTACCAAGAGACCCAGTACTTC	CASSPDRYQETQYF
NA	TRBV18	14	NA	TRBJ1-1	TGTGCCAGCTCACTTCTCGGGATGAACACTGAAGCTTTCTTT	CASSLLGMNTEAFF
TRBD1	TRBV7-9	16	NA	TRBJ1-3	TGTGCCAGCAGCTCATCGGACAGGTCCCCTGGAAACACCATATATTTT	CASSSSDRSPGNTIYF
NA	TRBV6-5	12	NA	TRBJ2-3	TGTGCCAGCACCAGGGGCCCAGATACGCAGTATTTT	CASTRGPDTQYF
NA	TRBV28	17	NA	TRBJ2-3	TGTGCCAGCAGTTCAGTTCTTGGCGGGACCTTCACAGATACGCAGTATTTT	CASSSVLGGTFTDTQYF
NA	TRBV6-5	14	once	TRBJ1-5	TGTGCCAGCAAGCAGTCAGGGGGCAATCAGCCCCAGCATTTT	CASKQSGGNQPQHF
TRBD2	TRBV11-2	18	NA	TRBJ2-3	TGTGCCAGCAGCCCCCGCTCCCTAGCGGGAGGGCCGGCAGATACGCAGTATTTT	CASSPRSLAGGPADTQYF
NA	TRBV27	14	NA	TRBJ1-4	TGTGCCAGCAGCCGTGGGGGGAATAATGAAAAACTGTTTTTT	CASSRGGNNEKLFF
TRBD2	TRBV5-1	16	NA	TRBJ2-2	TGCGCCAGCAGCTACCGGACTAGCGGAAACACCGGGGAGCTGTTTTTT	CASSYRTSGNTGELFF
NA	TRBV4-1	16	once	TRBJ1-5	TGCGCCAGCACCCCGACTGGGTCAGGGAAGGATCAGCCCCAGCATTTT	CASTPTGSGKDQPQHF
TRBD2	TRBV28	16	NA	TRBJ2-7	TGTGCCAGCAGTTTATCGTTAGCGGGAGGGCCCGGCGAGCAGTACTTC	CASSLSLAGGPGEQYF
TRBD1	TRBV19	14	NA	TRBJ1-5	TGTGCCAGTAGTAGCCCGGGACAGAATCAGCCCCAGCATTTT	CASSSPGQNQPQHF
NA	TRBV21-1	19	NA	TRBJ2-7	TGTGCCAGCAGCCAAAGGGCCGGACAGGGTTTTCACCTACCCTACGAGCAGTACTTC	CASSQRAGQGFHLPYEQYF